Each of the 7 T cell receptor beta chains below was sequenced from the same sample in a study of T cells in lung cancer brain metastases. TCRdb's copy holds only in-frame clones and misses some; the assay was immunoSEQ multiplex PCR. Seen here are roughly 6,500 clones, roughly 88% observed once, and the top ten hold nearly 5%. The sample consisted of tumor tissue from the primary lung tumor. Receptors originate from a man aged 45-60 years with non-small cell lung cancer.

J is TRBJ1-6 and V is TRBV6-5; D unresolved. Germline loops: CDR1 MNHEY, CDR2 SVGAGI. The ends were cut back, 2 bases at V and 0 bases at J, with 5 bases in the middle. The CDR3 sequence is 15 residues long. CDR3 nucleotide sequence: TGTGCCAGCAGTTACCGGAGCTCCTATAATTCACCCCTCCACTTT. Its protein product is CASSYRSSYNSPLHF.

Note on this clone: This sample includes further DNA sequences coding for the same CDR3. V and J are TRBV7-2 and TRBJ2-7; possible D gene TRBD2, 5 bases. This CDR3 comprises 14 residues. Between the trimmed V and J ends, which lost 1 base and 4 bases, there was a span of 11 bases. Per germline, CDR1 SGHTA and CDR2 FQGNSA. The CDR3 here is CASSLGPGRYEQYF. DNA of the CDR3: TGTGCCAGCAGCTTAGGTCCGGGAAGGTACGAGCAGTACTTC.

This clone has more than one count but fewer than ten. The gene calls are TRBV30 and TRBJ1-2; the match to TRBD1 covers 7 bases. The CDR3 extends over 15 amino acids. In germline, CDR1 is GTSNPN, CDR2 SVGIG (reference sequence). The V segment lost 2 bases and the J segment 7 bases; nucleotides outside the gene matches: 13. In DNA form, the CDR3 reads TGTGCCTGGAGTTCCCCGGGACAGAACACCCCTGGCTACACCTTC. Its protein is CAWSSPGQNTPGYTF.

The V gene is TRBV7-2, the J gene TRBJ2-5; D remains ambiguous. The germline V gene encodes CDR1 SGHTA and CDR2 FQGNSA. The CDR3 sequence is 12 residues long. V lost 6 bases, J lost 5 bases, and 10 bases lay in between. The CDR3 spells CASSPGWETQYF. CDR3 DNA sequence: TGTGCCAGCAGTCCCGGATGGGAGACCCAGTACTTC.

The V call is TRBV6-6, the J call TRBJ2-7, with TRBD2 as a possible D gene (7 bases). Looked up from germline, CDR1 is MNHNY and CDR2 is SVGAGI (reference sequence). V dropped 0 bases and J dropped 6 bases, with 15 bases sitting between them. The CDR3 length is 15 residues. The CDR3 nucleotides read TGTGCCAGCAGTTACTCGACTGGGGGGGCGGGCGAGCAGTACTTC. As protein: CASSYSTGGAGEQYF.

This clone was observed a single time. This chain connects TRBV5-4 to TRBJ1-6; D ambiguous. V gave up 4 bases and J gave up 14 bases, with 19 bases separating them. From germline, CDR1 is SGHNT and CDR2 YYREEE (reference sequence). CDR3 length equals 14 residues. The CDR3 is CASSRRDGLQTLHF. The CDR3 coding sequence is TGTGCCAGCAGCCGGAGAGACGGTCTTCAGACCCTCCACTTT. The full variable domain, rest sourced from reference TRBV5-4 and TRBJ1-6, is ETGVTQSPTHLIKTRGQQVTLRCSSQSGHNTVSWYQQALGQGPQFIFQYYREEENGRGNFPPRFSGLQFPNYSSELNVNALELDDSALYLCASSRRDGLQTLHFGNGTRLTVT.

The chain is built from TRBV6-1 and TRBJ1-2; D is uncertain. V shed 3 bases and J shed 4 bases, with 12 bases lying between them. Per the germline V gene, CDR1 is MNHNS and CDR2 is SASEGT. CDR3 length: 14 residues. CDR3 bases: TGTGCCAGCAGTGATCGCCCCGAAGCCTATGGCTACACCTTC. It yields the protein CASSDRPEAYGYTF.